Following are 14 T cell receptor beta chains from one sample sequenced in a study of blood T cells in healthy people across ages. The use of a sample-barcoded 5' primer and a J-beta primer mix characterized a second PCR of 7 to 11 cycles. MiXCR, run by TCRdb on the 5' RACE reads, gives a single entry per CDR3 protein. The sample carries around 800,000 distinct CDR3 sequences, approximately 24% recorded once. These data are also associated with another study on T cells of mothers and their children.

Material for sequencing was blood. Receptors originate from a boy between 10 and 17 years old in good health.

This clonotype occurred a few times. The chain joins TRBV28 to TRBJ2-4; TRBD2 agrees at 8 bases. The CDR3 loop spans 16 amino acids. CDR1 is MDHEN, CDR2 SYDVKM, per germline. V dropped 3 bases and J dropped 3; count of bases not matched to a gene: 7. CDR3 nucleotides: TGTGCCAGCAGTTTGATTAGCGGGGCCGTCAAAAACATTCAGTACTTC. This encodes CASSLISGAVKNIQYF.

The J gene is TRBJ1-6, the V gene TRBV4-2, with TRBD1 matching over 7 bases. V was clipped by 4 bases and J by 7 bases; unmatched bases: 7. Germline V gene lookup returns CDR1 LGHNA and CDR2 YNFKEQ. There are 15 residues in the CDR3. CDR3 residues: CASSPPNRGNSPLHF. The DNA for the CDR3 is TGTGCCAGCAGCCCCCCGAACAGGGGAAATTCACCCCTCCACTTT.

This rearrangement joins TRBV7-2 to TRBJ2-3; 8 nucleotides line up with TRBD2. V was pared by 7 bases and J by 0 bases, with 12 bases of the junction left unmatched. This CDR3 has 17 residues. CDR1 and CDR2 (germline): SGHTA, FQGNSA. For the CDR3, the DNA is TGTGCCAGCATCCCAGGAGGGACTAGGATCAGCACAGATACGCAGTATTTT. Translating gives CASIPGGTRISTDTQYF.

In this sample, this clonotype turned up a few times. The chain joins TRBV9 to TRBJ2-1, with no clear D. The V end was cut by 0 bases, the J end by 8 bases, with 9 bases between. Germline V gene data show CDR1 as SGDLS and CDR2 as YYNGEE. The CDR3 spans 13 residues. The CDR3: CASSVDVDDEQFF. In nucleotides, the CDR3 is TGTGCCAGCAGCGTAGATGTGGACGATGAGCAGTTCTTC.

This clonotype occurred once. A read error is possible here, since a much larger clone lies one base away. J is TRBJ2-3 and V is TRBV2, with 10 nucleotides matching TRBD1. The CDR3 has 16 residues. The germline V gene has CDR1 SNHLY and CDR2 FYNNEI. The CDR3 nucleotides are TGTGCCAGCAGGGAAGGGACAGGGGTTCGCACAGATACGCAGTATTTT. Protein sequence: CASREGTGVRTDTQYF.

The chain's CDR3 is CAGGRGNYEQYF. CDR3 DNA: TGTGCCGGCGGTCGGGGGAACTACGAGCAGTACTTC. The V and J genes are TRBV10-3 and TRBJ2-7; the D gene is possibly TRBD2 (6 bases). Trimming removed 11 bases at V and 3 bases at J, with 14 bases between. Germline CDR1 is ENHRY and CDR2 is SYGVKD. The CDR3 sequence is 12 residues long.

This chain connects TRBV3-1 to TRBJ2-1; D unresolved. The end of the DNA fits TRBJ2-7 better, so the J call may be wrong. This CDR3 has 13 amino acids. Germline V gives CDR1 LGHDT, CDR2 YNNKEL (reference sequence). The CDR3 DNA is TGTGCCAGCAGCCAAGTGACCACCTACGAGCAGTACTTC. Residues: CASSQVTTYEQYF.

J is TRBJ1-2 and V is TRBV6-5; D gene ambiguous. Between the trimmed V and J ends, which lost 1 base and 0 bases, there was a span of 12 bases. The CDR3 extends over 16 amino acids. CDR1 and CDR2 from the germline V gene are MNHEY and SVGAGI. CDR3 coding DNA: TGTGCCAGCAGTTACTACCGGGGAGGGACTAACTATGGCTACACCTTC. Residues: CASSYYRGGTNYGYTF.

This clonotype was observed many times. The chain employs TRBV6-2 or TRBV6-3 and TRBJ2-1; D gene ambiguous. Trimming removed 4 bases at V and 6 bases at J, with 10 bases between. CDR3 length: 13 amino acids. CDR1 is MNHEY, CDR2 SVGEGT, per germline. DNA of the CDR3: TGTGCCAGCAGTTTTTTAGCCACCAATGAGCAGTTCTTC. Its protein product is CASSFLATNEQFF.

This clonotype was observed many times. The CDR3 reads CASSPKTGGYGYTF. In nucleotides, the CDR3 is TGTGCCAGCTCACCTAAAACAGGGGGGTATGGCTACACCTTC. This chain connects TRBV18 to TRBJ1-2; TRBD1 agrees at 8 bases. The germline V gene has CDR1 KGHSH and CDR2 LQKENI. Trimming took 3 bases from V and 5 from J; bases not matched to a gene: 5. This CDR3 is built from 14 residues.

This chain joins TRBV5-1 and TRBJ1-4, with D possibly TRBD1 on 6 matching bases. This CDR3 contains 15 residues. V lost 4 bases to trimming and J lost 4 bases, with 14 bases between them. Germline CDR1 is SGHRS and CDR2 is YFSETQ. The DNA of the CDR3 is TGCGCCAGCAGCCCGACGACAGGAATTAATGAAAAACTGTTTTTT. Encoded protein: CASSPTTGINEKLFF.

This clonotype was seen many times. The chain employs TRBV5-1 and TRBJ2-1, with TRBD1 as a possible D gene (6 bases). The V gene lost 0 bases and the J gene lost 5 bases, with 6 bases spanning the gap. CDR3 length: 13 amino acids. Germline-derived CDR1 and CDR2 are SGHRS and YFSETQ. CDR3 coding DNA: TGCGCCAGCAGCTTGGGACAGGACAATGAGCAGTTCTTC. It translates to CASSLGQDNEQFF.

The V gene is TRBV6-6, the J gene TRBJ2-5; 7 nucleotides agree with TRBD1. CDR1 and CDR2 from the germline V gene are MNHNY and SVGAGI (reference sequence). The CDR3 contains 14 residues. The junction had 3 bases not matched to a gene; V was cut back by 4 bases and J by 1 base. CDR3 in DNA: TGTGCCAGCAGTTGGGACAGAAGCCAAGAGACCCAGTACTTC. As protein: CASSWDRSQETQYF.

This clonotype was observed a few times. The chain employs TRBV29-1 and TRBJ1-4, with D maybe TRBD1 (5 bases). The V end lost 0 bases, the J end lost 8 bases, and 16 bases lay between the germline ends. This CDR3 spans 15 amino acids. CDR1 is SQVTM and CDR2 is ANQGSEA in the germline V gene. Here the CDR3 DNA reads TGCAGCGTTGAAGATCAAGGGGTCTCTCAAGAAAAACTGTTTTTT. It specifies CSVEDQGVSQEKLFF.